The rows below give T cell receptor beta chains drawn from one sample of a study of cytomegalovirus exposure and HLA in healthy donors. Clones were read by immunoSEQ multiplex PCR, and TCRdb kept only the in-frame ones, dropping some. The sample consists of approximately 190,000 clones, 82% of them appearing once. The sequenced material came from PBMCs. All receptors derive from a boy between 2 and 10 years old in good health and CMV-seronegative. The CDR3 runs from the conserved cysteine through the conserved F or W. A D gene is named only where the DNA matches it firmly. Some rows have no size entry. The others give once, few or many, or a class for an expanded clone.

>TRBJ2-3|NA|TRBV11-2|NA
CASSLRANSRTDTQYF
TGTGCCAGCAGCTTGCGCGCGAACTCCCGCACAGATACGCAGTATTTT
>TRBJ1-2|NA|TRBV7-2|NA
CASSLGGGNNYGYTF
TGTGCCAGCAGCTTGGGCGGGGGGAATAACTATGGCTACACCTTC
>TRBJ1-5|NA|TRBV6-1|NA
CASSDRGLGSQHF
TGTGCCAGCAGTGATCGGGGTCTAGGGTCCCAGCATTTT
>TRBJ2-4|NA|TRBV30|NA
CAWSPGPVNIQYF
TGTGCCTGGAGCCCTGGGCCTGTAAACATTCAGTACTTC
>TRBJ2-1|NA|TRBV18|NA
CASSPPGNEQFF
TGTGCCAGCTCACCTCCAGGGAATGAGCAGTTCTTC
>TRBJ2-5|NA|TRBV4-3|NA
CASSQTHRGGETQYF
TGCGCCAGCAGCCAGACCCACAGGGGGGGCGAGACCCAGTACTTC
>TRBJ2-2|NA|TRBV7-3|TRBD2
CASSFSQGGTGELFF
TGTGCCAGCAGCTTTAGTCAGGGAGGGACCGGGGAGCTGTTTTTT
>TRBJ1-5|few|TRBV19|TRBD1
CASSILQGSNQPQHF
TGTGCCAGTAGTATATTACAGGGGAGCAATCAGCCCCAGCATTTT
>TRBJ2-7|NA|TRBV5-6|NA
CASSLDRTYEQYF
TGTGCCAGCAGCTTGGACAGAACCTACGAGCAGTACTTC
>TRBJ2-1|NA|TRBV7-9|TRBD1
CASSRTGNEQFF
TGTGCCAGCAGCCGGACAGGGAATGAGCAGTTCTTC
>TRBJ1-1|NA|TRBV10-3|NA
CAITQTTEGAEAFF
TGTGCCATCACACAAACGACAGAAGGAGCTGAAGCTTTCTTT
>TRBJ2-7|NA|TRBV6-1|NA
CASSKGVVREQYF
TGTGCCAGCAGTAAGGGGGTCGTACGCGAGCAGTACTTC
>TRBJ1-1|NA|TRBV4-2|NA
CASSQDTGTQALRAFF
TGTGCCAGCAGCCAAGATACGGGGACTCAAGCCCTAAGAGCTTTCTTT
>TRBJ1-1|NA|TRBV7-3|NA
CASSLFPPNMGGTEAFF
TGTGCCAGCAGCTTATTTCCCCCTAACATGGGAGGGACTGAAGCTTTCTTT
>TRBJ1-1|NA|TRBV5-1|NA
CASHQGRNTEAFF
TGCGCCAGCCATCAGGGGAGGAACACTGAAGCTTTCTTT
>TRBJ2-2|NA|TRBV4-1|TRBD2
CASSFPGGTGELFF
TGCGCCAGCAGCTTTCCGGGGGGAACCGGGGAGCTGTTTTTT
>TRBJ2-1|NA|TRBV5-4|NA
CASSPGVGYNEQFF
TGTGCCAGCAGCCCCGGGGTGGGCTACAATGAGCAGTTCTTC
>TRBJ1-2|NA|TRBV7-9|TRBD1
CASSLGDSLPPGGCTF
TGTGCCAGCAGCTTAGGGGACAGTCTCCCTCCAGGAGGCTGCACCTTC
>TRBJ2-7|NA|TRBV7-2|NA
CASSLVRGGSYEQYF
TGTGCCAGCAGCTTAGTAAGGGGTGGCTCCTACGAGCAGTACTTC
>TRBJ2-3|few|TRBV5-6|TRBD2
CASSLGTGTSITDTQYF
TGTGCCAGCAGCTTGGGAACCGGGACTAGCATCACAGATACGCAGTATTTT
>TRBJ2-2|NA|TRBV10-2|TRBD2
CASRASGGRNTGELFF
TGCGCCAGCCGGGCTAGCGGGGGCCGGAACACCGGGGAGCTGTTTTTT
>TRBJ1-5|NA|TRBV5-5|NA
CASSPDGVLRTQHF
TGTGCCAGCAGCCCCGACGGGGTTTTGAGGACCCAGCATTTT
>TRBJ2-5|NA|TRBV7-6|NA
CASSAPGAGEETQYF
TGTGCCAGCAGCGCCCCAGGGGCGGGGGAAGAGACCCAGTACTTC